These 8 T cell receptor beta chains were sequenced from one sample in a study of blood T cell repertoires in COVID-19. Sequenced by immunoSEQ multiplex PCR; TCRdb stores in-frame clones only, minus some. The table includes 30,000 to 45,000 clones, approximately 91% detected once. Sample: peripheral blood. These TCRs come from a human donor in a cohort sampled during active COVID-19.

The CDR3 here is CATSDSSGSGTDTQYF. The DNA of the CDR3 is TGTGCCACCAGTGATTCTAGCGGGAGTGGTACAGATACGCAGTATTTT. This chain uses TRBV24-1 with TRBJ2-3, with 10 nucleotides matching TRBD2. Looked up from germline, CDR1 is KGHDR and CDR2 is SFDVKD. Unmatched junction bases numbered 4, after V lost 2 bases and J lost 3 bases. The CDR3 runs 16 residues.

Relative to its sample, this clone is medium-sized. The V gene is TRBV2, the J gene TRBJ2-7; D unresolved. Germline V gene data show CDR1 as SNHLY and CDR2 as FYNNEI. This CDR3 has 14 residues. The V gene lost 6 bases and the J gene lost 2 bases, with 14 bases spanning the gap. The chain's CDR3 is CASSLHGATYEQYF. CDR3 in DNA: TGTGCCAGCAGCCTCCACGGAGCCACCTACGAGCAGTACTTC.

This clone came up once. This chain connects TRBV18 to TRBJ1-4; 8 bases match TRBD1. Germline V gives CDR1 KGHSH, CDR2 LQKENI. The ends lost 4 bases at V and 0 bases at J; junction bases unmatched: 4. The CDR3 totals 16 residues. The CDR3 DNA follows: TGTGCCAGCTCACAAATGACAGGGGCAACTAATGAAAAACTGTTTTTT. Amino acids: CASSQMTGATNEKLFF.

This clone was observed once. J is TRBJ1-1 and V is TRBV19; 8 bases agree with TRBD1. Germline assignment: CDR1 LNHDA and CDR2 SQIVND (reference sequence). J lost 6 bases, V lost 6 bases, and 6 bases had no gene match. The CDR3 sequence is 13 residues long. As DNA, the CDR3 is TGTGCCAGTAGGACAGGGGTAGGTCCTGAAGCTTTCTTT. Amino acid sequence: CASRTGVGPEAFF. Full variable domain (remainder filled in from reference TRBV19 and TRBJ1-1): DGGITQSPKYLFRKEGQNVTLSCEQNLNHDAMYWYRQDPGQGLRLIYYSQIVNDFQKGDIAEGYSVSREKKESFPLTVTSAQKNPTAFYLCASRTGVGPEAFFGQGTRLTVV.

The chain combines TRBV11-3 with TRBJ2-7, with D hard to call. The CDR3 has 12 amino acids. Trimming stripped 6 bases from V and 5 bases from J, with 11 bases between. Germline V lookup: CDR1 SGHNT, CDR2 YENEEA. CDR3 sequence: CASSRRVHEQYF. In DNA form, the CDR3 reads TGTGCCAGCAGTAGACGGGTCCACGAGCAGTACTTC.

CDR3 region: CASSLVQGGYEQYF. CDR3 DNA sequence: TGTGCCAGCAGCTTAGTCCAGGGCGGCTACGAGCAGTACTTC. The chain combines TRBV7-9 with TRBJ2-7, with TRBD1 as a possible D gene (5 bases). V lost 1 base to trimming and J lost 3 bases, with 10 bases between them. The CDR3 sequence is 14 residues long. The germline V gene encodes CDR1 SEHNR and CDR2 FQNEAQ (reference sequence).

This rearrangement joins TRBV11-3 to TRBJ2-3; 10 nucleotides line up with TRBD2. V shed 7 bases and J 6 bases; nucleotides not matched to a gene: 10. Germline V gene lookup returns CDR1 SGHNT and CDR2 YENEEA. CDR3 size: 15 residues. CDR3 bases: TGTGCCAGCACCCTTACTAGCGGGGTAGGGGATACGCAGTATTTT. This encodes CASTLTSGVGDTQYF.

The V call is TRBV9, the J call TRBJ2-2, with D possibly matching TRBD2 (5 bases). There are 15 residues in the CDR3. V was shortened by 2 bases and J by 5 bases, with 13 bases between the two germline ends. The germline CDR1 and CDR2 sequences are SGDLS and YYNGEE. The CDR3 protein is CASSVSRGRTGELFF. Here the CDR3 DNA reads TGTGCCAGCAGCGTTAGCCGGGGTCGAACCGGGGAGCTGTTTTTT.